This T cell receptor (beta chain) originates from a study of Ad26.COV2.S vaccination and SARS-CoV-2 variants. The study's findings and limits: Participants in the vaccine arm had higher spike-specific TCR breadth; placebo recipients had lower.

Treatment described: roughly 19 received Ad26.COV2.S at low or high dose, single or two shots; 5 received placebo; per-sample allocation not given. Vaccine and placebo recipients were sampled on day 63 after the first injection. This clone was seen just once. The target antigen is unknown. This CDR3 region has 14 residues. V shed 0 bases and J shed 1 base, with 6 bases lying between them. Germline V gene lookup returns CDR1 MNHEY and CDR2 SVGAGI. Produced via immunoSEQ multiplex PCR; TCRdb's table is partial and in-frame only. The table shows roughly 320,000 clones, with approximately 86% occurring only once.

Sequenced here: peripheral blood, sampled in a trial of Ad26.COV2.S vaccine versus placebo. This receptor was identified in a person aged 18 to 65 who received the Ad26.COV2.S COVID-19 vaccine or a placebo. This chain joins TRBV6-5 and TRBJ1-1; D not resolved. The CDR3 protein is CASSYSIRNTEAFF. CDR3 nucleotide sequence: TGTGCCAGCAGTTACTCGATAAGGAACACTGAAGCTTTCTTT.